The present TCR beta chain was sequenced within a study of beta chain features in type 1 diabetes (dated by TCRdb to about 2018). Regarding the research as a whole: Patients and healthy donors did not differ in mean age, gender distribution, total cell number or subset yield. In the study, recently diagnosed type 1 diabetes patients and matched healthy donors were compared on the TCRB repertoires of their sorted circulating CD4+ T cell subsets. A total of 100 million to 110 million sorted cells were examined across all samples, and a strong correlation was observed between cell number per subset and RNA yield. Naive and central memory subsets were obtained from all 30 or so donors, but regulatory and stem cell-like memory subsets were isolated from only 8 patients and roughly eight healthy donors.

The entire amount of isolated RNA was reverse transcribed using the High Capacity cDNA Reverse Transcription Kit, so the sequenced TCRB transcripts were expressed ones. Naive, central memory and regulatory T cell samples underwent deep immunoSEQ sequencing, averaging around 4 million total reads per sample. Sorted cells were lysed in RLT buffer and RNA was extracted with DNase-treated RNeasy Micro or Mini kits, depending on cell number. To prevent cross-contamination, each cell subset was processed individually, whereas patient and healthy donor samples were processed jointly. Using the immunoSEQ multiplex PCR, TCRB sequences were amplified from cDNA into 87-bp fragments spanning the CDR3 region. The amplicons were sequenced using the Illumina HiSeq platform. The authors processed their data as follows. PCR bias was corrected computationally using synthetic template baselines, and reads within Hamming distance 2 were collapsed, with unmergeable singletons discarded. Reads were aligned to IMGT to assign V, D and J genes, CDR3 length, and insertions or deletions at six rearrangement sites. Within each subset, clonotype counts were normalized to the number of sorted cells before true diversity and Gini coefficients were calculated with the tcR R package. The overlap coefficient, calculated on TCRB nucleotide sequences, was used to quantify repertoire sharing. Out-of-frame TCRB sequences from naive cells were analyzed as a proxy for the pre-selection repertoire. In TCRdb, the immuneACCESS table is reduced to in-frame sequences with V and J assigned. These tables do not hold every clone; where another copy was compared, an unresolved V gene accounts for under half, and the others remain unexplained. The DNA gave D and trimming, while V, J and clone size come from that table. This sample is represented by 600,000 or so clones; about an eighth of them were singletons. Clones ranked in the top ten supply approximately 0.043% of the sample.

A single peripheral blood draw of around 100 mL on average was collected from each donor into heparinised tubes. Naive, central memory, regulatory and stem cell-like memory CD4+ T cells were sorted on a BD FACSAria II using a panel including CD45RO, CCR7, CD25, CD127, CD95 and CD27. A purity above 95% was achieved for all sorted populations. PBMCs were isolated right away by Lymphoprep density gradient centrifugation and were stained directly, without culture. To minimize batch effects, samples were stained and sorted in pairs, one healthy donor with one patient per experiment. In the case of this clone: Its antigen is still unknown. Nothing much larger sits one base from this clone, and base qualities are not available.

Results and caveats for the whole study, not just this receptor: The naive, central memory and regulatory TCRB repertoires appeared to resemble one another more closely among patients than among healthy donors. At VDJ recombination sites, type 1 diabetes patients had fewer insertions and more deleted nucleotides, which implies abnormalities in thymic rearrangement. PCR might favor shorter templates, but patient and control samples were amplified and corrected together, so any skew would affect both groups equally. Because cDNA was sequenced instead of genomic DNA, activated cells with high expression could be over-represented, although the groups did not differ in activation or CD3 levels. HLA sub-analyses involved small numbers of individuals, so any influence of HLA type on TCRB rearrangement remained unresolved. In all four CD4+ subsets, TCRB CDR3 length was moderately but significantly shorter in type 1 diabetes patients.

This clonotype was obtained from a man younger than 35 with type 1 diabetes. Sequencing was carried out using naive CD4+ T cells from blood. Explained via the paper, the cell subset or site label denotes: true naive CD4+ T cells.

At the DNA level, the sequence is TGTGCCACCTCGGGACCTTTGACGGCCTCGACCGGGGAGCTGTTTTTT. Its amino acids are CATSGPLTASTGELFF. The chain employs TRBV15 and TRBJ2-2; the D element could tentatively be TRBD1 or TRBD2, as 5 bases agree for each. Based on the germline V gene (reference sequence), the CDR1 and CDR2 sequences are LNHNV and YYDKDF. Between the V and J ends, shortened by 8 bases and 5 bases respectively, the junction contains 21 bases. The CDR3, cysteine through phenylalanine, is 16 amino acids long. The sequence is cut down to CDR3 DNA, 48 bases in frame from base 1.